The rows below give T cell receptor beta chains drawn from one sample of a study of T cells after yellow fever vaccination. TCRdb reanalysed the 5' RACE reads using MiXCR and keeps one entry per CDR3 protein. The sample includes a few hundred thousand distinct CDR3 sequences, roughly a sixth seen only once; the top ten take 15% to 20%. The sequencing here drew on PBMCs, taken before the yellow fever booster vaccination. These receptor sequences come from a man between 18 and 29 years old who received the YFV17D yellow fever vaccine. Each CDR3 is given with its conserved first and last residue. D genes are given only for firm matches. Only part of the rows carry a size: once, few, many, or a class if the clone is expanded.

CDR3aa: CASSRIVGELFF; CDR3nt: TGTGCCAGCAGCCGAATTGTAGGGGAGCTGTTTTTT; j_gene: TRBJ2-2; abundance: few; d_gene: -; v_gene: TRBV7-6
CDR3aa: CASAKQGAVSGEQFF; CDR3nt: TGTGCCAGCGCAAAACAGGGGGCCGTTTCTGGGGAGCAGTTCTTC; j_gene: TRBJ2-1; abundance: many; d_gene: TRBD1; v_gene: TRBV2
CDR3aa: CASSQDLDIQYF; CDR3nt: TGCGCCAGCAGCCAAGATCTGGACATTCAGTACTTC; j_gene: TRBJ2-4; abundance: few; d_gene: -; v_gene: TRBV4-3
CDR3aa: CSASWGPGDQPQHF; CDR3nt: TGCAGTGCTAGCTGGGGGCCGGGGGATCAGCCCCAGCATTTT; j_gene: TRBJ1-5; abundance: -; d_gene: -; v_gene: TRBV20-1
CDR3aa: CASSEFRVSGELFF; CDR3nt: TGCGCCAGCAGTGAATTCAGGGTCAGCGGGGAGCTGTTTTTT; j_gene: TRBJ2-2; abundance: -; d_gene: -; v_gene: TRBV10-2
CDR3aa: CASTPRRQAYNSPLHF; CDR3nt: TGTGCCAGCACCCCTAGGAGACAGGCCTATAATTCACCCCTCCACTTT; j_gene: TRBJ1-6; abundance: -; d_gene: -; v_gene: TRBV18
CDR3aa: CSVKPGQNSGANVLTF; CDR3nt: TGCAGCGTTAAGCCGGGACAGAACTCTGGGGCCAACGTCCTGACTTTC; j_gene: TRBJ2-6; abundance: many; d_gene: TRBD1; v_gene: TRBV29-1
CDR3aa: CASSIADRAHEQYF; CDR3nt: TGTGCCAGCAGTATCGCGGACAGGGCCCACGAGCAGTACTTC; j_gene: TRBJ2-7; abundance: -; d_gene: TRBD1; v_gene: TRBV12-3/TRBV12-4
CDR3aa: CASSYSKGLNYGYTF; CDR3nt: TGTGCCAGCAGTTACTCGAAAGGACTTAACTATGGCTACACCTTC; j_gene: TRBJ1-2; abundance: -; d_gene: -; v_gene: TRBV6-5
CDR3aa: CSASNREGANVLTF; CDR3nt: TGCAGTGCTTCGAACAGGGAAGGGGCCAACGTCCTGACTTTC; j_gene: TRBJ2-6; abundance: few; d_gene: -; v_gene: TRBV20-1
CDR3aa: CASSLGAWTEAFF; CDR3nt: TGCGCCAGCAGCTTGGGGGCGTGGACTGAAGCTTTCTTT; j_gene: TRBJ1-1; abundance: -; d_gene: -; v_gene: TRBV5-1
CDR3aa: CASSQGLAGDTQYF; CDR3nt: TGCGCCAGCAGCCAGGGACTAGCTGGAGATACGCAGTATTTT; j_gene: TRBJ2-3; abundance: -; d_gene: TRBD2; v_gene: TRBV4-3
CDR3aa: CASSLTGGLYNEQFF; CDR3nt: TGTGCCAGCAGCTTAACGGGGGGGTTATACAATGAGCAGTTCTTC; j_gene: TRBJ2-1; abundance: many; d_gene: TRBD2; v_gene: TRBV7-6
CDR3aa: CATSRDSDRMNTEAFF; CDR3nt: TGTGCCACCAGCAGAGATAGCGACAGGATGAACACTGAAGCTTTCTTT; j_gene: TRBJ1-1; abundance: -; d_gene: -; v_gene: TRBV15
CDR3aa: CASSPPWTEDYGYTF; CDR3nt: TGTGCCAGCAGCCCTCCGTGGACAGAAGATTATGGCTACACCTTC; j_gene: TRBJ1-2; abundance: few; d_gene: -; v_gene: TRBV7-6
CDR3aa: CSALDRVGTIYF; CDR3nt: TGCAGTGCCCTGGACCGGGTAGGCACCATATATTTT; j_gene: TRBJ1-3; abundance: few; d_gene: -; v_gene: TRBV20-1
CDR3aa: CSARDRGGEADTQYF; CDR3nt: TGCAGTGCTAGAGATCGGGGGGGTGAAGCAGATACGCAGTATTTT; j_gene: TRBJ2-3; abundance: few; d_gene: TRBD2; v_gene: TRBV20-1
CDR3aa: CASSLVAGKPYNEQFF; CDR3nt: TGTGCCAGCAGCTTAGTTGCAGGGAAACCCTACAATGAGCAGTTCTTC; j_gene: TRBJ2-1; abundance: few; d_gene: -; v_gene: TRBV7-2
CDR3aa: CSASSAGPATEAFF; CDR3nt: TGCAGTGCTAGTAGCGCAGGGCCGGCCACTGAAGCTTTCTTT; j_gene: TRBJ1-1; abundance: -; d_gene: -; v_gene: TRBV20-1
CDR3aa: CSARDQAPEQYF; CDR3nt: TGCAGTGCTAGAGATCAAGCTCCCGAGCAGTACTTC; j_gene: TRBJ2-7; abundance: few; d_gene: -; v_gene: TRBV20-1
CDR3aa: CASSSPGNTEAFF; CDR3nt: TGTGCCAGCAGTTCCCCTGGGAACACTGAAGCTTTCTTT; j_gene: TRBJ1-1; abundance: -; d_gene: -; v_gene: TRBV12-3/TRBV12-4
CDR3aa: CATSGTANTGELFF; CDR3nt: TGTGCCACCTCGGGGACCGCGAACACCGGGGAGCTGTTTTTT; j_gene: TRBJ2-2; abundance: many; d_gene: -; v_gene: TRBV19
CDR3aa: CASSSPSPEQYF; CDR3nt: TGTGCCAGCAGCTCCCCCTCCCCCGAGCAGTACTTC; j_gene: TRBJ2-7; abundance: -; d_gene: -; v_gene: TRBV7-9
CDR3aa: CASSYVSGGGFDTQYF; CDR3nt: TGTGCCAGCAGTTACGTGAGCGGGGGGGGTTTTGATACGCAGTATTTT; j_gene: TRBJ2-3; abundance: -; d_gene: TRBD2; v_gene: TRBV6-2/TRBV6-3
CDR3aa: CSAPDQGQGGTEAFF; CDR3nt: TGCAGTGCCCCCGACCAGGGACAGGGAGGAACTGAAGCTTTCTTT; j_gene: TRBJ1-1; abundance: many; d_gene: TRBD1; v_gene: TRBV20-1
CDR3aa: CASSHRGGEETQYF; CDR3nt: TGTGCCAGCAGCCACCGAGGCGGGGAAGAGACCCAGTACTTC; j_gene: TRBJ2-5; abundance: few; d_gene: -; v_gene: TRBV3-1
CDR3aa: CASSLGGNSPLHF; CDR3nt: TGTGCCAGCAGCTTGGGTGGTAATTCACCCCTCCACTTT; j_gene: TRBJ1-6; abundance: many; d_gene: -; v_gene: TRBV5-4
CDR3aa: CATSDPKTGGETQYF; CDR3nt: TGTGCCACCAGTGACCCAAAGACAGGAGGAGAGACCCAGTACTTC; j_gene: TRBJ2-5; abundance: -; d_gene: -; v_gene: TRBV24-1
CDR3aa: CASSQQVGSQPQHF; CDR3nt: TGTGCCAGCAGCCAGCAGGTCGGGAGTCAGCCCCAGCATTTT; j_gene: TRBJ1-5; abundance: few; d_gene: -; v_gene: TRBV3-1
CDR3aa: CASSEGLAGDDEQFF; CDR3nt: TGTGCCAGCAGTGAGGGACTAGCGGGGGACGATGAGCAGTTCTTC; j_gene: TRBJ2-1; abundance: -; d_gene: TRBD2; v_gene: TRBV6-4
CDR3aa: CASSAGQGTYGYTF; CDR3nt: TGTGCCAGCAGTGCGGGACAGGGGACCTATGGCTACACCTTC; j_gene: TRBJ1-2; abundance: -; d_gene: TRBD1; v_gene: TRBV6-1
CDR3aa: CSARRSLGAEQYF; CDR3nt: TGCAGTGCTAGAAGATCTCTAGGGGCCGAGCAGTACTTC; j_gene: TRBJ2-7; abundance: many; d_gene: -; v_gene: TRBV20-1
CDR3aa: CASSLLGLNTEAFF; CDR3nt: TGCGCCAGCAGCTTGCTGGGGTTGAACACTGAAGCTTTCTTT; j_gene: TRBJ1-1; abundance: -; d_gene: -; v_gene: TRBV5-1
CDR3aa: CASSFQGGMQYF; CDR3nt: TGTGCCAGCAGCTTCCAGGGGGGAATGCAGTATTTT; j_gene: TRBJ2-3; abundance: -; d_gene: -; v_gene: TRBV7-3
CDR3aa: CASSRTGTDLSYEQYF; CDR3nt: TGTGCCAGCAGCAGGACCGGGACTGACTTATCCTACGAGCAGTACTTC; j_gene: TRBJ2-7; abundance: -; d_gene: -; v_gene: TRBV27
CDR3aa: CSVWAHNNNEQFF; CDR3nt: TGCAGTGTTTGGGCACACAACAACAATGAGCAGTTCTTC; j_gene: TRBJ2-1; abundance: few; d_gene: -; v_gene: TRBV20-1
CDR3aa: CASSRAVPTAQETQYF; CDR3nt: TGTGCCAGCTCACGGGCGGTTCCTACGGCTCAAGAGACCCAGTACTTC; j_gene: TRBJ2-5; abundance: -; d_gene: -; v_gene: TRBV18
CDR3aa: CASGGGPSSYNEQFF; CDR3nt: TGTGCCAGCGGAGGGGGGCCGAGCTCCTACAATGAGCAGTTCTTC; j_gene: TRBJ2-1; abundance: -; d_gene: -; v_gene: TRBV6-5
CDR3aa: CASSLEPGSGYTF; CDR3nt: TGTGCCAGCAGTTTAGAGCCAGGATCGGGCTACACCTTC; j_gene: TRBJ1-2; abundance: -; d_gene: -; v_gene: TRBV28
CDR3aa: CASSRTGGDTEAFF; CDR3nt: TGTGCCAGCAGTCGGACAGGGGGGGACACTGAAGCTTTCTTT; j_gene: TRBJ1-1; abundance: many; d_gene: TRBD1; v_gene: TRBV12-3/TRBV12-4
CDR3aa: CASASWGDTEAFF; CDR3nt: TGTGCCAGCGCTTCCTGGGGGGACACTGAAGCTTTCTTT; j_gene: TRBJ1-1; abundance: -; d_gene: -; v_gene: TRBV3-1
CDR3aa: CASSYSNNYGYTF; CDR3nt: TGTGCCAGCAGTTACTCGAATAACTATGGCTACACCTTC; j_gene: TRBJ1-2; abundance: -; d_gene: -; v_gene: TRBV6-5
CDR3aa: CASLDPTGTSGGADTGELFF; CDR3nt: TGTGCCAGCTTAGACCCTACCGGGACTAGCGGGGGGGCCGATACCGGGGAGCTGTTTTTT; j_gene: TRBJ2-2; abundance: -; d_gene: TRBD2; v_gene: TRBV27
CDR3aa: CASSLASGSTEAFF; CDR3nt: TGTGCCAGCAGCTTAGCGTCGGGGTCCACTGAAGCTTTCTTT; j_gene: TRBJ1-1; abundance: few; d_gene: -; v_gene: TRBV7-3
CDR3aa: CASSYEGSSNTEAFF; CDR3nt: TGCGCCAGCAGCTATGAGGGCAGCTCGAACACTGAAGCTTTCTTT; j_gene: TRBJ1-1; abundance: few; d_gene: -; v_gene: TRBV5-1
CDR3aa: CASSSPNYRGNSPLHF; CDR3nt: TGTGCCAGCAGTTCCCCTAATTACAGGGGCAATTCACCCCTCCACTTT; j_gene: TRBJ1-6; abundance: -; d_gene: TRBD1; v_gene: TRBV27
CDR3aa: CASHSGYGYTF; CDR3nt: TGTGCCAGCCACTCCGGCTATGGCTACACCTTC; j_gene: TRBJ1-2; abundance: -; d_gene: -; v_gene: TRBV6-2/TRBV6-3
CDR3aa: CASSIDSGQGYNEQFF; CDR3nt: TGTGCCAGTAGTATAGACTCGGGACAGGGCTACAATGAGCAGTTCTTC; j_gene: TRBJ2-1; abundance: -; d_gene: TRBD1; v_gene: TRBV19
CDR3aa: CASSQEGARVFGEKLFF; CDR3nt: TGTGCCAGCAGCCAAGAAGGAGCAAGAGTATTTGGGGAAAAACTGTTTTTT; j_gene: TRBJ1-4; abundance: once; d_gene: -; v_gene: TRBV14
CDR3aa: CASSQGTWLDEQYF; CDR3nt: TGTGCCAGCAGCCAAGGGACATGGTTGGACGAGCAGTACTTC; j_gene: TRBJ2-7; abundance: -; d_gene: -; v_gene: TRBV14
CDR3aa: CASSQDPESLPAYNEQFF; CDR3nt: TGCGCCAGCAGCCAAGATCCAGAGAGTCTACCCGCTTACAATGAGCAGTTCTTC; j_gene: TRBJ2-1; abundance: -; d_gene: -; v_gene: TRBV4-1
CDR3aa: CASSFLGQGRGTIYF; CDR3nt: TGTGCCAGCAGTTTCTTGGGACAGGGAAGAGGCACCATATATTTT; j_gene: TRBJ1-3; abundance: many; d_gene: TRBD1; v_gene: TRBV12-3/TRBV12-4
CDR3aa: CAWKQILAMNTEAFF; CDR3nt: TGTGCCTGGAAACAGATCCTAGCTATGAACACTGAAGCTTTCTTT; j_gene: TRBJ1-1; abundance: many; d_gene: -; v_gene: TRBV30